Reported below is one T cell receptor beta chain. The entry originates in a study of blood T cell repertoires in COVID-19. Study as a whole: Italy, Spain and the United States were the sources of the convalescent and acute COVID-19 samples. T cells, B-cell-depleted T cells, or PBMCs provided the cDNA or gDNA that served as material.

The authors' processing: Researchers report that nucleated cell counts were estimated from reference gene primer amplification. Repertoires were generated with immunoSEQ multiplex PCR, while TCRdb's copy carries only in-frame clones and drops some. V, J and clone size are taken as reported in that table, and D and trimming were inferred from the DNA itself. The data show around 33,000 clones, with approximately 80% seen just once and roughly 16% held by the top ten. The CDR3 is made up of 13 amino acids. Looked up from germline, CDR1 is SNHLY and CDR2 is FYNNEI. V lost 6 bases and J 0 bases, leaving 8 bases between the germline ends.

The J gene is TRBJ1-1, the V gene TRBV2; TRBD1 might be the D (5 bases). Sequenced material: peripheral blood. This receptor was taken from a human donor in a cohort sampled during active COVID-19. The CDR3 nucleotides read TGTGCCAGCAGGCCAGGGATGAACACTGAAGCTTTCTTT. Translated: CASRPGMNTEAFF.